Listed below are T cell receptor beta chains from one sample, sequenced in a study of cytomegalovirus exposure and HLA in healthy donors. Repertoires were generated with immunoSEQ multiplex PCR, while TCRdb's copy carries only in-frame clones and drops some. Here the sample spans some 120,000 clones, around 72% being singletons. Sequenced material: PBMCs. These receptors were obtained from a man aged 25 to 40 in good health and CMV-seronegative. The CDR3 runs from the conserved cysteine through the conserved F or W. Each record gives: V gene, J gene, D gene, clone size, CDR3 DNA, CDR3 protein. The D gene is left open where the match is weak. Size values are once, few and many counts, or a class for expanded clones, and some rows have none.

TRBV7-9	TRBJ1-1	TRBD1	.	TGTGCCAGCAGCTATTCCGACAGGGTGGGCACTGAAGCTTTCTTT	CASSYSDRVGTEAFF
TRBV6-5	TRBJ1-5	.	.	TGTGCCAGCGGGGCCGATCAGCCCCAGCATTTT	CASGADQPQHF
TRBV5-6	TRBJ2-3	TRBD1	once	TGTGCCAGCAGCTTGGTAGGACAGGGTTACAGCACAGATACGCAGTATTTT	CASSLVGQGYSTDTQYF
TRBV6-6	TRBJ2-7	TRBD1	.	TGTGCCAGCAGTCGACAGGGCTACGAGCAGTACTTC	CASSRQGYEQYF
TRBV4-2	TRBJ2-7	.	.	TGTGCCAGCAGCCCAGTAGAGAGAGGAGGGTACGAGCAGTACTTC	CASSPVERGGYEQYF
TRBV6-1	TRBJ2-5	.	.	TGTGCCAGCAGCACTCTTAGCGGAAACCAAGAGACCCAGTACTTC	CASSTLSGNQETQYF
TRBV6-6	TRBJ2-7	.	.	TGTGCCAGCAGTTACGACAGGTCTCCCTACGAGCAGTACTTC	CASSYDRSPYEQYF
TRBV7-2	TRBJ1-2	TRBD1	.	TGTGCCAGCAGCCCCCGGGACAGGGGTCTAGGAGGCTACACCTTC	CASSPRDRGLGGYTF
TRBV9	TRBJ1-1	.	.	TGTGCCAGCAGCGTAGGGTCTGGGCTGGGCAGCACTGAAGCTTTCTTT	CASSVGSGLGSTEAFF
TRBV10-3	TRBJ2-1	TRBD2	.	TGTGCCATCAGTGACAACAGCGGGGGAAAATCCTACAATGAGCAGTTCTTC	CAISDNSGGKSYNEQFF
TRBV21-1	TRBJ2-7	.	.	TGTGCCAGCAGCCCCAAATTGGTTACTAGCGGGGCGTCCGAGCAGTACTTC	CASSPKLVTSGASEQYF
TRBV18	TRBJ2-7	.	.	TGTGCCAGCTCACCACCGGGCCAGGGCTCCTACGAGCAGTACTTC	CASSPPGQGSYEQYF
TRBV2	TRBJ1-1	.	.	TGTGCCAGCAGTCAGACACCTTCCACTGAAGCTTTCTTT	CASSQTPSTEAFF
TRBV6-5	TRBJ1-1	TRBD1	few	TGTGCCAGCAGTTATGACAGGGTTGCCACTGAAGCTTTCTTT	CASSYDRVATEAFF
TRBV5-6	TRBJ1-5	.	.	TGTGCCAGCAGCTGGGGGGGGGCCCACGGTGATCAGCCCCAGCATTTT	CASSWGGAHGDQPQHF
TRBV7-9	TRBJ2-2	TRBD1	.	TGTGCCAGCAGCCTACAGGGGGCGGGCACTGGGGAGCTGTTTTTT	CASSLQGAGTGELFF
TRBV6-5	TRBJ2-7	TRBD1	.	TGTGCCACCTACTCCGGGACAGAGAGCTCCTACGAGCAGTACTTC	CATYSGTESSYEQYF
TRBV2	TRBJ2-5	TRBD2	.	TGTGCCAGCAGTGTGGCTAGCGGGGGGGGAGAGACCCAGTACTTC	CASSVASGGGETQYF
TRBV7-6	TRBJ2-7	TRBD1	.	TGTGCCAGCAGCTTAGAGGGGACAGCATCCTACGAGCAGTACTTC	CASSLEGTASYEQYF
TRBV25-1	TRBJ2-2	.	.	TGTGCCAGCAGTGCACAGGGTTTGGACACCGGGGAGCTGTTTTTT	CASSAQGLDTGELFF
TRBV2	TRBJ1-1	TRBD1	few	TGTGCCAGCAGTGGCCGGACAGGGGGCACTGAAGCTTTCTTT	CASSGRTGGTEAFF
TRBV2	TRBJ1-4	TRBD1	.	TGTGCCAGCAGTGAATTGACAGGGGGAGGGGAAAAACTGTTTTTT	CASSELTGGGEKLFF
TRBV27	TRBJ2-7	TRBD1	.	TGTGCCAGCAGTTTTGGGCAGGGGGCCCACGAGCAGTACTTC	CASSFGQGAHEQYF
TRBV6-5	TRBJ1-5	.	.	TGTGCCAGCAGACAGACGTACTCCTCTCATCAGCCCCAGCATTTT	CASRQTYSSHQPQHF
TRBV2	TRBJ2-5	.	.	TGTGCCAGCAGAATCAAGACCCAGTACTTC	CASRIKTQYF
TRBV5-4	TRBJ2-7	TRBD2	few	TGTGCCAGCAGCTCGGGGGGGGACTCCTACGAGCAGTACTTC	CASSSGGDSYEQYF
TRBV10-2	TRBJ1-1	.	.	TGCGCCAGCAGTCCACAGGGATGGGCACCAAACGAAGCTTTCTTT	CASSPQGWAPNEAFF
TRBV15	TRBJ1-5	.	once	TGTGCCACCAGCAGAGGGGGGGATAGCAATCAGCCCCAGCATTTT	CATSRGGDSNQPQHF
TRBV6-5	TRBJ2-7	TRBD2	.	TGTGCCAGCAGTACCTCCCCGACTAGCGGCGAGCAGTACTTC	CASSTSPTSGEQYF
TRBV4-3	TRBJ2-1	TRBD1	.	TGCGCCAGCAGCGCTAAGACAGGGGGCTCCGACAATGAGCAGTTCTTC	CASSAKTGGSDNEQFF
TRBV15	TRBJ2-1	TRBD2	.	TGTGCCACCAGCAGGAGCGGGGGTGGTTACAATGAGCAGTTCTTC	CATSRSGGGYNEQFF
TRBV6-1	TRBJ1-5	.	once	TGTGCCAGCACGGGACATAATGATCAGCCCCAGCATTTT	CASTGHNDQPQHF
TRBV10-3	TRBJ1-2	.	.	TGTGCCATCAGTGAGAATCCAGGGGCCCTTACTAACTATGGCTACACCTTC	CAISENPGALTNYGYTF
TRBV5-4	TRBJ2-7	.	.	TGTGCCAGCAGCCGCGGGACAGTGAGCTCCTACGAGCAGTACTTC	CASSRGTVSSYEQYF
TRBV29-1	TRBJ1-5	TRBD1	.	TGCAGCGTCGAAATAGGACAGGGAAGCAATCAGCCCCAGCATTTT	CSVEIGQGSNQPQHF
TRBV9	TRBJ2-3	.	.	TGTGCCAGCAACCCGGGCCCAGGGGATACGCAGTATTTT	CASNPGPGDTQYF
TRBV6-5	TRBJ2-5	TRBD1	.	TGTGCCAGCAGTCCACAGGACAGGAGACAAGAGACCCAGTACTTC	CASSPQDRRQETQYF
TRBV19	TRBJ1-1	.	.	TGTGCCACCTCGAACGGGGGGGCCTTCACTGAAGCTTTCTTT	CATSNGGAFTEAFF
TRBV4-3	TRBJ2-1	.	.	TGCGCCAGCAGCCTTAGGATCCTAGACAATGAGCAGTTCTTC	CASSLRILDNEQFF
TRBV7-6	TRBJ2-7	TRBD1	.	TGTGCCAGCAGCTTATTAGGACAGGGGGTGGGCGAGCAGTACTTC	CASSLLGQGVGEQYF
TRBV2	TRBJ2-7	.	few	TGTGCCAGCAGTTCGCGACAGAGTTACGAGCAGTACTTC	CASSSRQSYEQYF
TRBV15	TRBJ2-3	.	.	TGTGCCACCAGCGGCGGGAACGGATATACGCAGTATTTT	CATSGGNGYTQYF
TRBV2	TRBJ1-2	TRBD1	few	TGTGCCAGCAGTCTAGGACAGGGGACCTATGGCTACACCTTC	CASSLGQGTYGYTF
TRBV7-2	TRBJ1-2	TRBD1	.	TGTGCCAGCAGCCCGAGGGACAGCCTAACTAACTATGGCTACACCTTC	CASSPRDSLTNYGYTF
TRBV7-2	TRBJ2-1	.	.	TGTGCCAGCAGCTTAGGAGGGAGCGAGCAGTTCTTC	CASSLGGSEQFF
TRBV9	TRBJ2-5	TRBD2	.	TGTGCCAGCAGCATAGCTGGGACTACCGAAGAGACCCAGTACTTC	CASSIAGTTEETQYF
TRBV7-8	TRBJ2-7	TRBD1	.	TGTGCCAGCAGCTTAGATTTCAGGAGGACAGGATCCTACGAGCAGTACTTC	CASSLDFRRTGSYEQYF
TRBV6-5	TRBJ2-3	.	.	TGTGCCAGCAGTGCCACTAGTATTGGCACAGATACGCAGTATTTT	CASSATSIGTDTQYF
TRBV27	TRBJ1-2	.	few	TGTGCCAGCAGTTCGGAGGGACGAGTTAGCCATGGCTACACCTTC	CASSSEGRVSHGYTF
TRBV4-2	TRBJ2-3	.	.	TGTGCCAGCAGCCAGGCGAACGGCGGGGCCACAGATACGCAGTATTTT	CASSQANGGATDTQYF
TRBV6-1	TRBJ2-6	.	.	TGTGCCAGCAGTAGGACACGGACCAACGTCCTGACTTTC	CASSRTRTNVLTF
TRBV7-2	TRBJ1-1	.	.	TGTGCCAGCAGCAGGGAGTGGACTGAAGCTTTCTTT	CASSREWTEAFF
TRBV30	TRBJ2-5	.	.	TGTGCCTGGAGAAGTCGCGTTTCCTACCAAGAGACCCAGTACTTC	CAWRSRVSYQETQYF
TRBV5-1	TRBJ2-1	TRBD2	.	TGCGCCAGCAGCTTGGTAGGCGGGGGGGACAATGAGCAGTTCTTC	CASSLVGGGDNEQFF
TRBV9	TRBJ2-7	TRBD2	.	TGTGCCAGCAGCGTAGGGAGCGGGGGCAACTACGAGCAGTACTTC	CASSVGSGGNYEQYF
TRBV7-2	TRBJ1-2	.	.	TGTGCCAGCAGCCCTCGGGAACGTGGCTACACCTTC	CASSPRERGYTF
TRBV16	TRBJ2-5	.	.	TGTGCCAGCAGCCAATCGTGGGGCTTAAAGACCCAGTACTTC	CASSQSWGLKTQYF
TRBV11-2	TRBJ1-2	TRBD1	.	TGTGCCAGCAGCGTCGACAGGGGCTATGGCTACACCTTC	CASSVDRGYGYTF
TRBV5-1	TRBJ1-1	.	.	TGCGCCAGCAGCTTGGACAGCCTTCAGAAAGCTTTCTTT	CASSLDSLQKAFF
TRBV6-1	TRBJ1-5	.	few	TGTGCCAGCAGTGTACGGACAGCTGAAAATCAGCCCCAGCATTTT	CASSVRTAENQPQHF